Listed below are T cell receptor beta chains from one sample, sequenced in a study of shared clonotypes between healthy human individuals. Here immunoSEQ multiplex PCR was the method, and the copy in TCRdb shows in-frame clones only, minus some. This sample has about 2.4 million clones, with 90% to 95% found just once. The sample was naive CD4+ T cells from PBMCs. The receptors come from a man younger than 35 in good health. Some clones in this sample may be carry-over from other donors' samples. The CDR3 runs from the conserved cysteine through the conserved F or W. D genes are given only for firm matches.

v_call: TRBV7-3
d_call: .
cdr3_aa: CASSLTRTGELFF

v_call: TRBV7-9
d_call: TRBD2
cdr3_aa: CASSHRGLAGREQYF

v_call: TRBV12-5
d_call: TRBD2
cdr3_aa: CASGRGGTDTQYF

v_call: TRBV15
d_call: .
cdr3_aa: CATSQGSLSYEQYF

v_call: TRBV28
d_call: .
cdr3_aa: CASSLRMGQQYF

v_call: TRBV14
d_call: TRBD2
cdr3_aa: CASSQGSSGLTYEQYF

v_call: TRBV18
d_call: TRBD1
cdr3_aa: CASSPSGQLNYGYTF

v_call: TRBV9
d_call: .
cdr3_aa: CASTRDPNNEQFF

v_call: TRBV10-3
d_call: .
cdr3_aa: CAIRGTAGFRQYF

v_call: TRBV7-9
d_call: TRBD1
cdr3_aa: CASSLGTVNTEAFF

v_call: TRBV2
d_call: TRBD2
cdr3_aa: CASSVSGRADAKNIQYF

v_call: TRBV15
d_call: TRBD1
cdr3_aa: CATSRLGQGAQETQYF

v_call: TRBV7-2
d_call: .
cdr3_aa: CASSLQHMGESYEQYF

v_call: TRBV5-4
d_call: .
cdr3_aa: CASSLGPTGGSYEQYF

v_call: TRBV6-6
d_call: TRBD2
cdr3_aa: CASSYSGGEGYEQYF

v_call: TRBV11-2
d_call: .
cdr3_aa: CASSLDFVLKGDRETQYF

v_call: TRBV5-1
d_call: .
cdr3_aa: CASSVTGSYEQYF

v_call: TRBV7-3
d_call: .
cdr3_aa: CASSFGPDPGYEQYF

v_call: TRBV2
d_call: TRBD1
cdr3_aa: CASSKGQGKQETQYF

v_call: TRBV28
d_call: TRBD1
cdr3_aa: CASSYWTGGTRNSPLHF

v_call: TRBV30
d_call: .
cdr3_aa: CAWKAFGGQPQHF

v_call: TRBV7-2
d_call: .
cdr3_aa: CASSPDYSGEQFF

v_call: TRBV7-9
d_call: .
cdr3_aa: CASSLIAVSSYEQYF

v_call: TRBV27
d_call: TRBD1
cdr3_aa: CASSLATGVSGYTF

v_call: TRBV4-1
d_call: TRBD2
cdr3_aa: CASSQGSSGRAYEQYF

v_call: TRBV5-1
d_call: .
cdr3_aa: CASSLVQGTGELFF

v_call: TRBV7-2
d_call: .
cdr3_aa: CASSRRDTAYEQYF

v_call: TRBV18
d_call: .
cdr3_aa: CASSPTINEKLFF

v_call: TRBV28
d_call: TRBD1
cdr3_aa: CASSSIGTGNVYEQYF

v_call: TRBV7-9
d_call: TRBD1
cdr3_aa: CASSGDRASGNTIYF

v_call: TRBV6-5
d_call: .
cdr3_aa: CASSLIGDPRAQHF

v_call: TRBV12-5
d_call: TRBD1
cdr3_aa: CASGAASGTGGSGELFF

v_call: TRBV9
d_call: .
cdr3_aa: CASSVGSLGETQYF

v_call: TRBV19
d_call: .
cdr3_aa: CASTRGVTEAFF

v_call: TRBV30
d_call: .
cdr3_aa: CAWSVRGSAFF

v_call: TRBV5-6
d_call: .
cdr3_aa: CASSSAGTSQYF

v_call: TRBV2
d_call: .
cdr3_aa: CASSVQEETQYF

v_call: TRBV4-2
d_call: .
cdr3_aa: CASSQAWGRERYTIYF

v_call: TRBV11-2
d_call: TRBD1
cdr3_aa: CASSSTDRTYEQYF

v_call: TRBV7-6
d_call: .
cdr3_aa: CASSLNLGDGQPQHF

v_call: TRBV28
d_call: .
cdr3_aa: CASSFGDYNSPLHF

v_call: TRBV7-7
d_call: TRBD1
cdr3_aa: CASSPAGTGEETQYF

v_call: TRBV14
d_call: .
cdr3_aa: CASSQVKGFRSDQETQYF

v_call: TRBV30
d_call: .
cdr3_aa: CAWSIGGAANSPLHF

v_call: TRBV4-1
d_call: TRBD1
cdr3_aa: CASSQDSGTGPYEQYF

v_call: TRBV6-1
d_call: TRBD1
cdr3_aa: CASRTGALYNEQFF

v_call: TRBV5-5
d_call: .
cdr3_aa: CASSLAGNDQPQHF

v_call: TRBV5-1
d_call: TRBD2
cdr3_aa: CASSLVASGSSYNEQFF

v_call: TRBV5-8
d_call: .
cdr3_aa: CASSFSPFSYEQYF

v_call: TRBV9
d_call: .
cdr3_aa: CASTGVGGYTF

v_call: TRBV29-1
d_call: .
cdr3_aa: CSVEGLNIQYF

v_call: TRBV27
d_call: TRBD2
cdr3_aa: CASSLVGLAGRVEQFF

v_call: TRBV7-2
d_call: TRBD1
cdr3_aa: CASSSIRGGQGNYGYTF

v_call: TRBV6-9
d_call: .
cdr3_aa: CASSQNRGANYGYTF